This T cell receptor (beta chain) was identified during a study of blood T cells in healthy people across ages. Study findings and constraints: When set beside aged donors, long-lived donors presented more naive CD4+ cells and higher diversity. With donor CMV status unknown, expanded clonotype changes were possibly confounded.

Each individual donor underwent a draw of approximately 10 milliliters of peripheral blood. This clonotype showed up just once. What it binds is not known. A read error may account for a junction end that differs from germline. Combining a sample-barcoded 5' primer with a J-beta primer mix, a second PCR ran for about 6 to 12 cycles. A template-switch adaptor that had 12 random nucleotides put a tag on each cDNA molecule. TCRdb re-called the 5' RACE reads through MiXCR, storing one row per CDR3 protein. The sample contains about 1.8 million distinct CDR3 sequences, about 50% of which appear only once. The germline gives CDR1 DFQATT, CDR2 SNEGSKA (reference sequence). This CDR3 is 14 amino acids long.

The receptor was isolated from a woman aged 40 to 49 in good health. This rearrangement joins TRBV20-1 to TRBJ2-3; perhaps TRBD2 as D (6 bases). Sequencing input: blood. The CDR3 bases are TGCAGTGCTAGGAAGGAGGGGACCACAGGTACGCAGTATTTT. It translates to CSARKEGTTGTQYF.